This T cell receptor (beta chain) appears in the sequencing data of a study of T cells in Graves' hyperthyroidism and ophthalmopathy. Study-level results: In the blood, most expanded thyroid clonotypes above 0.001 appeared as well. Ophthalmopathy could be told apart from stable hyperthyroidism with a 13 V-J model.

Trimming pared 8 bases from V and 2 bases from J, leaving 10 bases between. The CDR3 runs to 12 residues. Germline CDR1 is SNHLY and CDR2 is FYNNEI. To note about this clonotype: Its antigen is unknown.

Amplification targeted TCR beta CDR3 regions from RNA transcripts. RT-PCR in the first round (using the HTBI primer set) targeted the TCR CDR3. TCRdb passed the multiplex PCR reads through MiXCR, listing each CDR3 protein once. The profile covers fewer than 900,000 distinct CDR3 sequences, with approximately 16% appearing a single time and approximately 8.4% taken by the ten largest. The sequenced sample was blood. The receptor comes from a man between 18 and 35 years old with Graves' hyperthyroidism. The rearrangement joins TRBV2 to TRBJ2-7; the D gene is possibly TRBD1 (5 bases). CDR3 protein: CASLDTTYEQYF. Written as DNA, the CDR3 is TGTGCCAGCCTGGACACCACCTACGAGCAGTACTTC.